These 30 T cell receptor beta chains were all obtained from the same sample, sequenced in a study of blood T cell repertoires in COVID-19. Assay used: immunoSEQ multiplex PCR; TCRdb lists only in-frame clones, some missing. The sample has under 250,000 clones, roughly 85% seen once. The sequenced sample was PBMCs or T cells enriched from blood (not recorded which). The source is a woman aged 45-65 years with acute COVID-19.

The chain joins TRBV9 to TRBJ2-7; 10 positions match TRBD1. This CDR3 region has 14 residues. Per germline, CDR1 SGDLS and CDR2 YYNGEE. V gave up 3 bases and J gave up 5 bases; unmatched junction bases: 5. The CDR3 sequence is CASSAGQGVDEQYF. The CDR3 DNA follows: TGTGCCAGCAGCGCCGGACAGGGGGTTGACGAGCAGTACTTC.

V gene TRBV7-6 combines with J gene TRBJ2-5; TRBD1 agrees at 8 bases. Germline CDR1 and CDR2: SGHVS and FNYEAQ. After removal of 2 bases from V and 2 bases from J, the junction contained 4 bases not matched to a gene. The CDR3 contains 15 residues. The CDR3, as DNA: TGTGCCAGCAGCTTATGGGGACAGGCTCAAGAGACCCAGTACTTC. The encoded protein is CASSLWGQAQETQYF.

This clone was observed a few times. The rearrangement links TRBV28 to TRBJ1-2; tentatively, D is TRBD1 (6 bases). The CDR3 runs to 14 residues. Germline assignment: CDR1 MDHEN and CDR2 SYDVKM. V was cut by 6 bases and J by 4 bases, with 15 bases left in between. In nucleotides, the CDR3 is TGTGCCAGCAGCGGAAGGTGGGACACCTATGGCTACACCTTC. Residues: CASSGRWDTYGYTF.

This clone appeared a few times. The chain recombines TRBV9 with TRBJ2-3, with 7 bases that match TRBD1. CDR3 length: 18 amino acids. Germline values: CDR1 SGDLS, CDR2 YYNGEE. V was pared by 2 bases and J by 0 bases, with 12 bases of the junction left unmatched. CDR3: CASSVDPGTVSSTDTQYF. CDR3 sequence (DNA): TGTGCCAGCAGCGTGGACCCTGGGACAGTTAGTAGCACAGATACGCAGTATTTT.

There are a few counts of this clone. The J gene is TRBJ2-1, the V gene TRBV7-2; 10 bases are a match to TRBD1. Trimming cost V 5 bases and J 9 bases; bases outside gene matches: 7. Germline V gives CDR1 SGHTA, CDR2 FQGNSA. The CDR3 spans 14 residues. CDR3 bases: TGTGCCAGCAGCCCCCAGACAGGGGGCAGTGAGCAGTTCTTC. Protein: CASSPQTGGSEQFF.

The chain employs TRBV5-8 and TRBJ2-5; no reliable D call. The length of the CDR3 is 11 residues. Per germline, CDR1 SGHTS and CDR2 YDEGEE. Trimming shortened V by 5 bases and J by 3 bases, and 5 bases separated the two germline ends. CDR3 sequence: CASRREETQYF. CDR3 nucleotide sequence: TGTGCCAGCAGACGGGAAGAGACCCAGTACTTC.

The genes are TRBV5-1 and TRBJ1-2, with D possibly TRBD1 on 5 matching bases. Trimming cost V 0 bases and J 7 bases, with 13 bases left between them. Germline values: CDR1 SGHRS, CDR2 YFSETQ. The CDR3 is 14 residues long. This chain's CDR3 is CASSLEGRVGGYTF. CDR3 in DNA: TGCGCCAGCAGCTTGGAGGGCAGGGTTGGTGGCTACACCTTC.

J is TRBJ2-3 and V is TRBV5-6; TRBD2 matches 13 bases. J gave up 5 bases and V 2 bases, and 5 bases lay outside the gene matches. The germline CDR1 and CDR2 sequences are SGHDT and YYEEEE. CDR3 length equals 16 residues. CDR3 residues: CASSLLAGGLGDTQYF. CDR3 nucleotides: TGTGCCAGCAGCTTACTAGCGGGGGGGCTAGGAGATACGCAGTATTTT.

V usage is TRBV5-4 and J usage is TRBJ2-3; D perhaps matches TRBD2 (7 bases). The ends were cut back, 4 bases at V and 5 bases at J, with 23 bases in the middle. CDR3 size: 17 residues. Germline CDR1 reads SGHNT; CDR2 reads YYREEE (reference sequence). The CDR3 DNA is TGTGCCAGCAGCCCTCCGGGTAGGGGGGGGGCGGAAGATACGCAGTATTTT. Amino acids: CASSPPGRGGAEDTQYF.

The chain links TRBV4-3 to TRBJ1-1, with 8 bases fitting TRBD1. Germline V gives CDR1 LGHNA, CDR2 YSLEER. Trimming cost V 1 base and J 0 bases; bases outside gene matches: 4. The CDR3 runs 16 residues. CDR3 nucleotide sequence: TGCGCCAGCAGCCAAGGTCGGACAGGGTTGAACACTGAAGCTTTCTTT. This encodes CASSQGRTGLNTEAFF.

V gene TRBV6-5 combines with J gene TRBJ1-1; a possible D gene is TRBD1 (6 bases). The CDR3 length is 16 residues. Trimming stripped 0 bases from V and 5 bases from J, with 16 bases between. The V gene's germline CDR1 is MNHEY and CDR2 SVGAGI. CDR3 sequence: CASSYSRGARNTEAFF. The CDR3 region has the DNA TGTGCCAGCAGTTACTCGCGGGGGGCGAGGAATACTGAAGCTTTCTTT.

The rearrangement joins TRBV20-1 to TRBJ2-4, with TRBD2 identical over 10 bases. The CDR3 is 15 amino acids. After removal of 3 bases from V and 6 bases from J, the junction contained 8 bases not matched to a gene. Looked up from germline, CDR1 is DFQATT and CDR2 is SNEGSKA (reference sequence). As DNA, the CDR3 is TGCAGTGCTAGTCCGACTAGCGGGCAGGGAAACATTCAGTACTTC. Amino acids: CSASPTSGQGNIQYF.

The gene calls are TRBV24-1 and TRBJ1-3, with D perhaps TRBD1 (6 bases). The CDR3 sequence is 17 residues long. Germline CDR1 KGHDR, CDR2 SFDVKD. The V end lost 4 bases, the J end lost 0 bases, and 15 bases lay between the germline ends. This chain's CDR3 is CATSEVTGRSSGNTIYF. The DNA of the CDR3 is TGTGCCACCAGTGAGGTTACAGGGCGATCCTCTGGAAACACCATATATTTT.

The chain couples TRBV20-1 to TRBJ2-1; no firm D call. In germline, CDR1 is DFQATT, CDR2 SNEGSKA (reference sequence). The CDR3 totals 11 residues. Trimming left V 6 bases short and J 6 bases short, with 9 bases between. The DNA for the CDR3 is TGCAGTGCCGCGATTGCCAATGAGCAGTTCTTC. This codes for CSAAIANEQFF.

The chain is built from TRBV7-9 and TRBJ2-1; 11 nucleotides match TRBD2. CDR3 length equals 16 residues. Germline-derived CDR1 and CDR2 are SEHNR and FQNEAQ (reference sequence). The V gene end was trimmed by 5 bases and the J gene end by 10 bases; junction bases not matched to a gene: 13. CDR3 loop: CASSPMTSGAVGEQFF. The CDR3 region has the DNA TGTGCCAGCAGCCCCATGACTAGCGGGGCCGTAGGGGAGCAGTTCTTC.

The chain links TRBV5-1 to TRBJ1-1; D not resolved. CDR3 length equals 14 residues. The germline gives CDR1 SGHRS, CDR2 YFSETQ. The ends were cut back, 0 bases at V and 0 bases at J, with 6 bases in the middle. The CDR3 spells CASSLDQVNTEAFF. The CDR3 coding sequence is TGCGCCAGCAGCTTGGATCAGGTGAACACTGAAGCTTTCTTT.

The CDR3 DNA reads TGTGCCAGCAGCTTCGTCCTCTCAGGGGTCCCCACTGAAGCTTTCTTT. Its translation: CASSFVLSGVPTEAFF. This chain links TRBV7-9 with TRBJ1-1; possibly TRBD1 for D (6 bases). The CDR3 length is 16 residues. Trimming removed 3 bases at V and 4 bases at J, with 18 bases between. The germline CDR1 and CDR2 sequences are SEHNR and FQNEAQ (reference sequence).

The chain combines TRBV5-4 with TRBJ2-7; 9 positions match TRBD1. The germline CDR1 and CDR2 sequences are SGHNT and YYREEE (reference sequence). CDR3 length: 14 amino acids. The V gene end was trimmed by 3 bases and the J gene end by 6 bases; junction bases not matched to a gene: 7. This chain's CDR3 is CASSYDRGNREQYF. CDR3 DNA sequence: TGTGCCAGCAGCTACGACAGGGGGAACCGCGAGCAGTACTTC.

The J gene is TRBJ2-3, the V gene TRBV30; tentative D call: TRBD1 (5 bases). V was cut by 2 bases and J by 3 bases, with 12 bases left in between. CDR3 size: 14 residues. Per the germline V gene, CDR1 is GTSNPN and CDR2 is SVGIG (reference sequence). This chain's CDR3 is CAWSQGLRTDTQYF. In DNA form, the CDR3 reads TGTGCCTGGAGTCAGGGCCTCCGTACAGATACGCAGTATTTT.

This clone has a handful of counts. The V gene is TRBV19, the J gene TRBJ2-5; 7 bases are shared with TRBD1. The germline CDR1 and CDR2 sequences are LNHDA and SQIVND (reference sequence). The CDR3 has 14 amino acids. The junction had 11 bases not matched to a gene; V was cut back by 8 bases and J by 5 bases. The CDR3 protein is CASARQGGRETQYF. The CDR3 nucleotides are TGTGCCAGTGCTAGACAGGGCGGTAGGGAGACCCAGTACTTC.

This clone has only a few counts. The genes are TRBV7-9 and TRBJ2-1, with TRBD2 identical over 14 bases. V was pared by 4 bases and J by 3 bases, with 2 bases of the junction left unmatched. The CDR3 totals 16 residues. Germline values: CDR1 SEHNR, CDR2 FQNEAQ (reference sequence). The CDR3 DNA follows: TGTGCCAGCAGCTCGGGACTAGCGGGGGTCTACAATGAGCAGTTCTTC. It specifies CASSSGLAGVYNEQFF.

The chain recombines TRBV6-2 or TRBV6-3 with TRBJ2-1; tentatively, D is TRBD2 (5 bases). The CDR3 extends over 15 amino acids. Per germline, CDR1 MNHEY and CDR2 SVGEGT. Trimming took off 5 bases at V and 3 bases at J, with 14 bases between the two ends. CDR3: CASSDYTRIYNEQFF. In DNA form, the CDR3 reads TGTGCCAGCAGTGACTATACTCGTATCTACAATGAGCAGTTCTTC.

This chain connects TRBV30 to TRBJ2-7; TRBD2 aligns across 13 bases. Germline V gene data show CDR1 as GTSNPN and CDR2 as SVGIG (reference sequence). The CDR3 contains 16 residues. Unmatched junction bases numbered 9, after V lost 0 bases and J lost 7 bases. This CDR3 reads CAWSVKVLAGGQEQYF. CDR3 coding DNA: TGTGCCTGGAGTGTAAAGGTACTAGCGGGGGGGCAGGAGCAGTACTTC.

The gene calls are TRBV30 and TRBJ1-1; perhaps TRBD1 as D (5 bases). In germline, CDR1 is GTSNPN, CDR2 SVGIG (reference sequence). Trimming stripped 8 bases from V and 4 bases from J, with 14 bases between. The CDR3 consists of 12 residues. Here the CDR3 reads CAGLGGGTEAFF. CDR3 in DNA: TGTGCCGGGCTGGGGGGAGGCACTGAAGCTTTCTTT.

Here the CDR3 DNA reads TGTGCCAGCAGCTTGAAGGGAGGAGATGGCTACACCTTC. This codes for CASSLKGGDGYTF. The genes are TRBV5-4 and TRBJ1-2; the D is unclear. The CDR3 consists of 13 residues. Per the germline V gene, CDR1 is SGHNT and CDR2 is YYREEE (reference sequence). V gave up 1 base and J gave up 6 bases, with 10 bases separating them.

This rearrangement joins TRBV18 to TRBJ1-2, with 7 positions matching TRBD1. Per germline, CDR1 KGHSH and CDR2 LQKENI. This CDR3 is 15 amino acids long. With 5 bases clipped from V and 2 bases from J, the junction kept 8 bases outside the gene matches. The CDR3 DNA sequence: TGTGCCAGCTCATATCAGACAGGGAGGAACTATGGCTACACCTTC. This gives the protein CASSYQTGRNYGYTF.

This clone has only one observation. The CDR3 loop reads CASSLEEGNYGYTF. DNA of the CDR3: TGCGCCAGCAGCTTGGAAGAGGGTAACTATGGCTACACCTTC. This chain joins TRBV5-1 and TRBJ1-2; D gene uncertain. CDR3 size: 14 residues. The V gene's germline CDR1 is SGHRS and CDR2 YFSETQ. V dropped 0 bases and J dropped 1 base, with 7 bases sitting between them.

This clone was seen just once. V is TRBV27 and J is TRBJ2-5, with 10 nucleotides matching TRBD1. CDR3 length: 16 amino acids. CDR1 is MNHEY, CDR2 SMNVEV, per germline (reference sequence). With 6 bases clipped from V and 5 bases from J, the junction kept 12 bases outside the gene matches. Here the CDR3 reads CASRPITGTGAETQYF. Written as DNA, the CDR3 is TGTGCCAGCAGACCAATTACCGGGACAGGGGCGGAGACCCAGTACTTC.

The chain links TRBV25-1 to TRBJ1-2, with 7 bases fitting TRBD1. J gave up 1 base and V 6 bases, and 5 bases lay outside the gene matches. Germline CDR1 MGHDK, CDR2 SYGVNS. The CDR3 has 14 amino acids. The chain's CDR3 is CASRGGPNNYGYTF. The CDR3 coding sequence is TGTGCCAGCAGAGGGGGCCCTAATAACTATGGCTACACCTTC.

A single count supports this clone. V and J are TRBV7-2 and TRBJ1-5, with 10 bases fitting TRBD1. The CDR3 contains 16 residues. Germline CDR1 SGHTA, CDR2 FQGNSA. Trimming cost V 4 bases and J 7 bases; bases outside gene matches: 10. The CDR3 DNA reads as TGTGCCAGCAGCTCCACAGGACAGGGGGGTAGCCAGCCCCAGCATTTT. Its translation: CASSSTGQGGSQPQHF.